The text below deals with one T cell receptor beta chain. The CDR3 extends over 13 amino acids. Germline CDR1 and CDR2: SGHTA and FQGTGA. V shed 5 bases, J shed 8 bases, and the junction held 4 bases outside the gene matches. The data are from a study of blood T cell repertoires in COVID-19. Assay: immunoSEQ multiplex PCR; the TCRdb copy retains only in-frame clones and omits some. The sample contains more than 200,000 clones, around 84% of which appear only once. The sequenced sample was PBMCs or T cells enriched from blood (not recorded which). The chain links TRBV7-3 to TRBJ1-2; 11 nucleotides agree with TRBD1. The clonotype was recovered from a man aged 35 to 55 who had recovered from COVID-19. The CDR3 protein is CASSAGQGAGYTF. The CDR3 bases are TGTGCCAGCAGCGCCGGACAGGGGGCCGGCTACACCTTC.